This T cell receptor beta chain came from a study of blood T cell repertoires in COVID-19. Overall study: Donors in the United States, Italy and Spain gave samples during acute or convalescent COVID-19. Sources were T cells, B-cell-depleted T cells, or PBMCs; the material itself was cDNA or gDNA.

Original processing notes: Researchers report that nucleated cell counts were estimated from reference gene primer amplification. Only in-frame clones appear in the TCRdb table, and some are missing; sequencing was by immunoSEQ multiplex PCR. V, J and clone size are taken as reported in that table, and D and trimming were inferred from the DNA itself. The table has some 140,000 clones, around nine tenths seen once. Sequencing was done on a sample of peripheral blood. This receptor was obtained from a man in his 70s with active COVID-19.

The CDR3 is CSVSGGITDTQYF. The CDR3 DNA sequence: TGCAGCGTCTCCGGCGGAATCACAGATACGCAGTATTTT. This sequence joins TRBV29-1 and TRBJ2-3; D unresolved. The CDR3 extends over 13 amino acids. The V gene lost 6 bases and the J gene lost 2 bases, with 12 bases spanning the gap. In germline, CDR1 is SQVTM, CDR2 ANQGSEA.